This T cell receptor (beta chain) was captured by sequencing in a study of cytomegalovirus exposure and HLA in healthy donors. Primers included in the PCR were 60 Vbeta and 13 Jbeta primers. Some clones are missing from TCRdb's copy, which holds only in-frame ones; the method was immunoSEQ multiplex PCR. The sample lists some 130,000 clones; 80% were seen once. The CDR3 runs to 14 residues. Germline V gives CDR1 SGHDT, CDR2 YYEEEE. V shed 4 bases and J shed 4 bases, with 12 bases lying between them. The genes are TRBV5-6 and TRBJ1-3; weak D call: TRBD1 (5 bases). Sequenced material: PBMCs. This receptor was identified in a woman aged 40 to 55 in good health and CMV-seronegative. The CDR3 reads CASSTGAQGNTIYF. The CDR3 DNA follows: TGTGCCAGCAGCACTGGGGCACAGGGAAACACCATATATTTT.